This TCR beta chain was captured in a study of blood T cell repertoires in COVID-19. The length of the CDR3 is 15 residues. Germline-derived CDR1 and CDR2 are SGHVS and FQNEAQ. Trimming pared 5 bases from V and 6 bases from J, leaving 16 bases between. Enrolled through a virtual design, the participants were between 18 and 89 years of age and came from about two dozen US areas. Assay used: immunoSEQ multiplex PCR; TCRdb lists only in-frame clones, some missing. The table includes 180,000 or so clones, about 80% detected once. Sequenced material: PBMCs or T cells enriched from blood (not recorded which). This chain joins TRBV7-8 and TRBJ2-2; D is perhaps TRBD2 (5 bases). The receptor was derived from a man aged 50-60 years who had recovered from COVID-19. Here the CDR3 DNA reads TGTGCCAGCAGCCCTAAGAGAGAGGGCCCCGGGGAGCTGTTTTTT. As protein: CASSPKREGPGELFF.